This TCR beta chain was observed in a study of T-cell reconstitution after alpha-beta-depleted transplantation in children. Unique molecular identifiers were used to barcode this TCRbeta library. TCRdb ran MiXCR on the PCR reads and lists one entry per CDR3 protein. Here the sample spans some 200,000 distinct CDR3 sequences, roughly 6.3% being singletons. Findings of the study overall: Among T cells one year after transplant, newly produced cells accounted for most counts and diversity.

The sample holds many counts of this clonotype. The antigen remains undetermined. The CDR3 length is 14 residues. Germline-derived CDR1 and CDR2 are SGHTA and FQGTGA. V lost 10 bases to trimming and J lost 0 bases, with 12 bases between them. The sequence was collected from a girl under two years old with combined immunodeficiency, due to receive a stem cell transplant. The chain uses TRBV7-3 and TRBJ2-2, with D perhaps TRBD1 or TRBD2 (5 bases each). The sequenced sample was PBMCs, obtained before TCRalphabeta/CD19-depleted stem cell transplant. CDR3 region: CATRRGPNTGELFF. In nucleotides, the CDR3 is TGTGCCACCAGAAGGGGACCGAACACCGGGGAGCTGTTTTTT. Full variable domain (missing parts from reference TRBV7-3 and TRBJ2-2): GAGVSQTPSNKVTEKGKYVELRCDPISGHTALYWYRQSLGQGPEFLIYFQGTGAADDSGLPNDRFFAVRPEGSVSTLKIQRTERGDSAVYLCATRRGPNTGELFFGEGSRLTVL.